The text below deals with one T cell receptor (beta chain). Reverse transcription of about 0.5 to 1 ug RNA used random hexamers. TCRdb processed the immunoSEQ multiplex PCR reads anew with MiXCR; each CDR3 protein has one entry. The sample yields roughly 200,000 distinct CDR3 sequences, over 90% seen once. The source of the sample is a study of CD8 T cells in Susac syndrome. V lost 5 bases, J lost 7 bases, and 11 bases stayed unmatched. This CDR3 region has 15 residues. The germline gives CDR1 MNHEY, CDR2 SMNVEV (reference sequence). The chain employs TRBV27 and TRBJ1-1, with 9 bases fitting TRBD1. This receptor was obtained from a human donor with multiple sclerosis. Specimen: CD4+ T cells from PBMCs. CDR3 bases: TGTGCCAGCAGTCAGATCAACAGGGGGCAGAGTGAAGCTTTCTTT. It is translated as CASSQINRGQSEAFF.